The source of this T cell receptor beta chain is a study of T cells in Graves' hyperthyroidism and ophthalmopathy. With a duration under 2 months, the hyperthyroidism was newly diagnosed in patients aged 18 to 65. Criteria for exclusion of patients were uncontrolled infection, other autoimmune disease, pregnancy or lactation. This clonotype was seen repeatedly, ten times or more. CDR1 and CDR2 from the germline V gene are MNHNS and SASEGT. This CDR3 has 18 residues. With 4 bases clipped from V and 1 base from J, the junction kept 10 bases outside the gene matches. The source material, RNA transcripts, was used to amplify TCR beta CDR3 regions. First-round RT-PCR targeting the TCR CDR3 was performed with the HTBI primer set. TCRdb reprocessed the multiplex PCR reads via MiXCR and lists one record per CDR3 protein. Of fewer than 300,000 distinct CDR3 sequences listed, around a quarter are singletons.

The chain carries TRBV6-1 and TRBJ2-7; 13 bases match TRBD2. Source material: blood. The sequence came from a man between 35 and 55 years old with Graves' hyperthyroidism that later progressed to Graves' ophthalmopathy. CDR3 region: CASSAGLAGPQLSYEQYF. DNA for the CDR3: TGTGCCAGCAGTGCGGGACTAGCGGGACCCCAGTTGTCCTACGAGCAGTACTTC.